This TCR beta chain was identified in a study of T cells in Graves' hyperthyroidism and ophthalmopathy. There were TCR beta CDR3 regions amplified from RNA transcripts. The HTBI primer set drove a first-round RT-PCR of the TCR CDR3. TCRdb analysed the multiplex PCR reads with MiXCR anew, one entry per CDR3 protein. The sample consists of 480,000 or so distinct CDR3 sequences, approximately 49% of them appearing once. This clonotype has more than one count but fewer than ten. Antigen: not known. Notes on the study in general: Through a model of 13 V-J features, ophthalmopathy was separated from stable hyperthyroidism.

Sequences were obtained from peripheral blood or thyroid tissue (not recorded which). The receptor was derived from an adult woman with Graves' disease, either hyperthyroidism or ophthalmopathy (not recorded which).

This CDR3 is CASSPTGGVLIYTF. DNA of the CDR3: TGTGCCAGCAGCCCGACAGGGGGAGTTTTGATCTACACCTTC. The chain has TRBV3-1 and TRBJ1-2; 9 bases are a match to TRBD1. The length of the CDR3 is 14 residues. Germline assignment: CDR1 LGHDT and CDR2 YNNKEL (reference sequence). The V and J ends lost 4 bases and 10 bases, in that order; junction bases with no gene match: 10. Supplemented by reference TRBV3-1 and TRBJ1-2, the full variable domain reads DTAVSQTPKYLVTQMGNDKSIKCEQNLGHDTMYWYKQDSKKFLKIMFSYNNKELIINETVPNRFSPKSPDKAHLNLHINSLELGDSAVYFCASSPTGGVLIYTFGSGTRLTVV.